The rows below give T cell receptor beta chains drawn from one sample of a study of shared clonotypes between healthy human individuals. Here immunoSEQ multiplex PCR was the method, and the copy in TCRdb shows in-frame clones only, minus some. The repertoire consists of about 580,000 clones, with roughly 98% occurring once and the leading ten covering 0.25% to 0.35%. Sequenced: naive CD8+ T cells sorted from blood. The receptors stem from a young man in good health. The CDR3 runs from the conserved cysteine through the conserved F or W. A D gene is named only where the DNA matches it firmly. Size tells how often a clone was seen (once, few, many) or the class of an expanded clone, and some rows leave it out.

V	size	J	D	DNA	CDR3
TRBV5-5	.	TRBJ1-5	.	TGTGCCAGCAGCTTTGGCAGGAATAGCAATCAGCCCCAGCATTTT	CASSFGRNSNQPQHF
TRBV7-2	once	TRBJ2-7	.	TGTGCCAGCAGCTTAGCGTTGGGGTTATCCTACGAGCAGTACTTC	CASSLALGLSYEQYF
TRBV11-2	once	TRBJ2-7	.	TGTGCCAGCAGCTTACGGACAGCCCCCTCCTACGAGCAGTACTTC	CASSLRTAPSYEQYF
TRBV5-6	.	TRBJ2-7	TRBD2	TGTGCCAGCAGCTTGGGTAGCGGGAGCCTGTTGCAGTACTTC	CASSLGSGSLLQYF
TRBV7-6	.	TRBJ2-7	.	TGTGCCAGCAGCTTAAACAGGGTCTACGAGCAGTACTTC	CASSLNRVYEQYF
TRBV6-6	.	TRBJ2-7	TRBD1	TGTGCCAGCAGTTACTCCGGGACAGGGGGAAGGGAGCAGTACTTC	CASSYSGTGGREQYF
TRBV5-5	.	TRBJ2-1	.	TGTGCCAGCAGCTTGACTCCGGGACCGACCTCCTACAATGAGCAGTTCTTC	CASSLTPGPTSYNEQFF
TRBV7-9	.	TRBJ2-7	TRBD1	TGTGCCAGCATCCCGGGACAGGGTCCCTACGAGCAGTACTTC	CASIPGQGPYEQYF
TRBV28	.	TRBJ1-1	TRBD1	TGTGCCAGCAGTTTGACAGGGGTGACTGAAGCTTTCTTT	CASSLTGVTEAFF
TRBV25-1	.	TRBJ2-3	.	TGTGCCAGCAGTGAATTGGCAGATACGCAGTATTTT	CASSELADTQYF
TRBV19	.	TRBJ2-6	.	TGTGCCAGTAGAAGCTCTGGGGCCAACGTCCTGACTTTC	CASRSSGANVLTF
TRBV7-6	.	TRBJ2-7	.	TGTGCCAGCAGCGAAAACGGATTAACCTCCTACGAGCAGTACTTC	CASSENGLTSYEQYF
TRBV7-9	.	TRBJ2-3	.	TGTGCCAGCAGTCGAACGGGGCCGGAGAGAGATACGCAGTATTTT	CASSRTGPERDTQYF